The 7 T cell receptor beta chains listed next were all sequenced from one sample in a study of CD8 T cells in ankylosing spondylitis (dated by TCRdb to the late 2010s). Libraries were constructed by 5' RACE. Reads for this sample came from an Illumina HiSeq 2500. TCRdb handled the public reads itself, with Q25 trimming in fastp and clone calling in MiXCR, and kept productive beta chains. Rows merge per CDR3 protein into single entries with the most common DNA and genes. The sample includes 30,000 to 45,000 distinct CDR3 sequences, with under 15% observed a single time. About 30% of the sample rests with the top ten. The material sequenced was synovial fluid, either unsorted or a sorted T cell fraction (not recorded which). These receptor sequences come from a male donor with ankylosing spondylitis.

The V gene is TRBV10-3, the J gene TRBJ1-2, with D unclear. The V gene lost 3 bases and the J gene lost 8 bases, with 13 bases spanning the gap. Germline V gene sequence: CDR1 ENHRY, CDR2 SYGVKD. The CDR3 runs 13 residues. CDR3 in amino acids: CAISDYRGFGYTF. The CDR3 DNA follows: TGTGCCATCAGTGATTACAGAGGCTTCGGCTACACCTTC.

Only a few counts were recorded for this clonotype. The rearrangement links TRBV7-8 to TRBJ2-7; D call uncertain. Germline V lookup: CDR1 SGHVS, CDR2 FQNEAQ. V was pared by 0 bases and J by 4 bases, with 7 bases between. There are 13 residues in the CDR3. This chain's CDR3 is CASSLADGYEQYF. The CDR3 nucleotides are TGTGCCAGCAGCTTAGCCGATGGGTACGAGCAGTACTTC. Full variable domain (outside the CDR3, taken from reference TRBV7-8 and TRBJ2-7): GAGVSQSPRYKVAKRGQDVALRCDPISGHVSLFWYQQALGQGPEFLTYFQNEAQLDKSGLPSDRFFAERPEGSVSTLKIQRTQQEDSAVYLCASSLADGYEQYFGPGTRLTVT.

This chain joins TRBV6-1 and TRBJ2-5, with 8 bases identical to TRBD1. Losses at the gene ends were 6 bases for V and 5 bases for J; bases not matched to a gene: 8. The CDR3 consists of 14 residues. Germline lookup yields CDR1 MNHNS and CDR2 SASEGT. The CDR3 loop reads CASRLQGVPETQYF. CDR3 in DNA: TGTGCCAGCAGGCTACAGGGGGTGCCGGAGACCCAGTACTTC.

At least ten counts were recorded for this clonotype. The chain links TRBV27 to TRBJ2-5; D may be TRBD1 (5 bases). There are 17 residues in the CDR3. Germline V gene data show CDR1 as MNHEY and CDR2 as SMNVEV (reference sequence). Trimming stripped 2 bases from V and 0 bases from J, with 16 bases between. Here the CDR3 DNA reads TGTGCCAGCAGTTTACAAGGACAAGAAACGTACCAAGAGACCCAGTACTTC. This codes for CASSLQGQETYQETQYF.

The J gene is TRBJ2-4, the V gene TRBV7-9; D is possibly TRBD1 (6 bases). CDR1 is SEHNR and CDR2 is FQNEAQ in the germline V gene (reference sequence). The V and J ends lost 5 bases and 4 bases respectively, with 18 bases between them. This CDR3 has 16 residues. CDR3 DNA sequence: TGTGCCAGCAGCGCGCCACAGGGCCCCTCAAAAAACATTCAGTACTTC. Translation gives CASSAPQGPSKNIQYF.

This clonotype has just a few counts. The CDR3 reads CASSRGTGEAFF. The CDR3 DNA reads TGTGCCAGTAGTAGAGGGACAGGCGAAGCTTTCTTT. J is TRBJ1-1 and V is TRBV19; 8 nucleotides align to TRBD1. There are 12 residues in the CDR3. The germline V gene has CDR1 LNHDA and CDR2 SQIVND (reference sequence). The V segment lost 4 bases and the J segment 8 bases; nucleotides outside the gene matches: 3. Looking up the rest from reference TRBV19 and TRBJ1-1 gives the full variable domain: DGGITQSPKYLFRKEGQNVTLSCEQNLNHDAMYWYRQDPGQGLRLIYYSQIVNDFQKGDIAEGYSVSREKKESFPLTVTSAQKNPTAFYLCASSRGTGEAFFGQGTRLTVV.

This clonotype appeared a few times. The V and J genes are TRBV6-5 and TRBJ2-7; 13 nucleotides line up with TRBD2. Germline trimming cut 4 bases from V and 5 bases from J; bases unmatched to any gene: 5. Germline CDR1 and CDR2: MNHEY and SVGAGI. This CDR3 has 15 residues. The CDR3 region has the DNA TGTGCCAGCAGTTGGACTAGCGGGAGTCGTAACGAGCAGTACTTC. Protein sequence: CASSWTSGSRNEQYF.